Each of the 24 T cell receptor beta chains below was sequenced from the same sample in a study of tumor-infiltrating lymphocytes in primary liver carcinoma (dated by TCRdb to the late 2010s). The run used an Illumina HiSeq 2500. Using a constant-region primer and ProtoScript II reverse transcriptase, TCRbeta-specific cDNA was reverse-transcribed from 450 to 650 ng total RNA. Construction of the TCRbeta libraries relied on three nested rounds of multiplex PCR, following a slightly modified ARM-PCR procedure. Each of the first two PCR rounds ran for around 10 cycles using multiplex TRBV1-TRBV30 forward primers together with a Cbeta reverse primer. TCRdb itself trimmed the public reads at Q25 with fastp, ran MiXCR and retained productive beta chains. Duplicate CDR3 protein sequences are folded into a single record with the most common DNA and genes. This sample lists 150,000 to 200,000 distinct CDR3 sequences; less than 70% were detected once. Clones ranked in the top ten supply roughly 7% of the sample.

TRIzol reagent was used to extract blood RNA from unsorted whole blood, while the DNeasy Blood & Tissue kit provided the germline DNA. Sequencing used peripheral blood. The receptors shown here come from a woman aged 55-69 years with primary liver carcinoma and hepatitis B virus infection.

A word on this clonotype: This may come from a read error, since a much larger clone is one base off. J is TRBJ2-7 and V is TRBV14; 10 nucleotides line up with TRBD1. This CDR3 is built from 15 residues. Germline CDR1 is SGHDN and CDR2 is FVKESK. The CDR3 DNA follows: TGTGCCAGCAGCCCAGACAGGGGGCTAGGCTACGAGCAGCACTTC. Translating gives CASSPDRGLGYEQHF.

To note about this clonotype: At one end the junction does not follow the germline gene, possibly because of a read error. The chain couples TRBV6-5 to TRBJ1-5; the D is unclear. The CDR3 totals 13 residues. CDR1 MNHEY and CDR2 SVGAGI come from the germline V gene. The CDR3 DNA reads as TGTGCCAGCAGACGGATAGGGAATCACCCCCAGCATTTT. It is translated as CASRRIGNHPQHF.

This clonotype was seen many times. V usage is TRBV6-5 and J usage is TRBJ2-1; 11 nucleotides match TRBD2. Per germline, CDR1 MNHEY and CDR2 SVGAGI. The junction had 10 bases not matched to a gene; V was cut back by 5 bases and J by 4 bases. This CDR3 comprises 17 residues. This chain's CDR3 is CASSNTAPSGGYNEQFF. The CDR3, as DNA: TGTGCCAGCAGTAACACCGCGCCTAGCGGGGGGTACAATGAGCAGTTCTTC.

This clonotype was detected many times. This chain uses TRBV6-4 with TRBJ2-2; D possibly corresponds to TRBD1 (6 bases). The germline V gene encodes CDR1 MRHNA and CDR2 SNTAGT. The V end was cut by 5 bases, the J end by 0 bases, with 10 bases between. The CDR3 is 15 amino acids. The CDR3 is CASSPGTSNTGELFF. The CDR3 bases are TGTGCCAGCAGTCCAGGGACATCGAACACCGGGGAGCTGTTTTTT.

This chain uses TRBV30 with TRBJ1-2; the D gene is possibly TRBD1 (5 bases). The V end lost 3 bases, the J end lost 6 bases, and 20 bases lay between the germline ends. This CDR3 spans 15 amino acids. Germline CDR1 and CDR2: GTSNPN and SVGIG (reference sequence). CDR3: CAWRGSRGGTHGYTF. As DNA, the CDR3 is TGTGCCTGGAGGGGGTCCCGTGGAGGGACCCATGGCTACACCTTC.

CDR3: CSVGTAMGITQYF. As DNA, the CDR3 is TGCAGCGTCGGGACCGCAATGGGGATTACGCAGTATTTT. The gene calls are TRBV29-1 and TRBJ2-3; D might be TRBD1 or TRBD2, each matching 5 bases. V was clipped by 6 bases and J by 8 bases, with 18 bases between them. Germline lookup yields CDR1 SQVTM and CDR2 ANQGSEA. CDR3 length equals 13 residues.

Notes on this clonotype: This may be a read error: a much more frequent sequence differs by one nucleotide. This chain's CDR3 is CASSEAWDKEGNPEAFF. Here the CDR3 DNA reads TGTGCCAGCAGTGAAGCCTGGGACAAGGAGGGGAATCCTGAAGCTTTCTTT. This chain links TRBV6-1 with TRBJ1-1; tentatively, D is TRBD1 (6 bases). V was clipped by 0 bases and J by 6 bases, with 20 bases between them. Germline V gene data show CDR1 as MNHNS and CDR2 as SASEGT. The CDR3 length is 17 residues.

This clonotype showed up many times. The chain employs TRBV21-1 and TRBJ2-7; TRBD1, the table's D call, was not compared with the DNA. TRBV21-1 is designated a pseudogene. The CDR3 length is 11 residues. The CDR3 coding sequence is TGTGCCAGCAGATCGGGGGGCGAGCAGTACTTC. Its protein product is CASRSGGEQYF.

The table lists this clonotype with many counts. This chain connects TRBV11-3 to TRBJ2-3; the D gene is possibly TRBD2 (6 bases). This CDR3 has 17 amino acids. Per germline, CDR1 SGHNT and CDR2 YENEEA. Trimming left V 4 bases short and J 5 bases short, with 22 bases between. CDR3 in amino acids: CASSYGGWGSLRDTQYF. The CDR3, as DNA: TGTGCCAGCAGCTACGGAGGGTGGGGGTCATTGAGAGATACGCAGTATTTT.

In the case of this clonotype: Germline and junction disagree at one end, which may indicate a read error. The V and J genes are TRBV11-3 and TRBJ2-1; 14 bases map to TRBD2. The CDR3 contains 19 residues. CDR1 and CDR2 (germline): SGHNT, YENEEA. CDR3 nucleotide sequence: TGTGCTAGCAGCTTAGAGGGGACTAGCGGGAGTCCAATCCACAATGAGCAGTTTTTC. As protein: CASSLEGTSGSPIHNEQFF. The whole variable domain, remainder taken from reference TRBV11-3 and TRBJ2-1, is EAGVVQSPRYKIIEKKQPVAFWCNPISGHNTLYWYLQNLGQGPELLIRYENEEAVDDSQLPKDRFSAERLKGVDSTLKIQPAELGDSAVYLCASSLEGTSGSPIHNEQFFGPGTRLTVL.

Concerning this clonotype: One end of the junction is discordant with germline, which a read error may explain. The V and J genes are TRBV11-2 and TRBJ1-1; no reliable D call. This CDR3 contains 13 residues. The germline CDR1 and CDR2 sequences are SGHAT and FQNNGV. The chain's CDR3 is CANSTLGNTEAFF. Written as DNA, the CDR3 is TGTGCCAACAGCACCCTGGGGAACACTGAAGCTTTCTTT.

The chain employs TRBV11-2 and TRBJ2-1, with D maybe TRBD2 (7 bases). With 5 bases removed from V and 15 bases from J, the gap between germline ends came to 26 bases. Germline V gene data show CDR1 as SGHAT and CDR2 as FQNNGV. The CDR3 extends over 15 amino acids. Here the CDR3 reads CASSPLGGPAGGRFF. The CDR3 bases are TGTGCCAGCAGCCCGCTCGGGGGGCCAGCTGGAGGCCGGTTCTTC.

This clonotype was seen just once. Compared with germline, one end of the junction differs, possibly owing to a read error. The genes are TRBV11-3 and TRBJ2-5; D not certain. CDR1 SGHNT and CDR2 YENEEA come from the germline V gene. The CDR3 is 12 residues long. CDR3 amino acids: CASIPRMGTQYF. The CDR3 nucleotides are TGTGCTAGCATCCCCCGGATGGGGACCCAGTACTTC.

Points on this clonotype: A much larger clonotype is one base distant, so this may be a read error. The V and J genes are TRBV6-2 or TRBV6-3 and TRBJ2-3; 8 nucleotides line up with TRBD2. The germline V gene has CDR1 MNHEY and CDR2 SVGEGT. CDR3 length: 15 amino acids. Unmatched junction bases numbered 1, after V lost 2 bases and J lost 0 bases. The CDR3 loop reads CASSYPSGSTDTQYF. CDR3 sequence (DNA): TGTGCCAGCAGTTACCCTAGCGGGAGCACAGATACGCAGTATTTT.

This clonotype was found many times. V and J are TRBV12-3 or TRBV12-4 and TRBJ2-1, with 15 bases lining up with TRBD2. This CDR3 contains 18 residues. The trim removed 5 bases at V and 1 base at J, leaving 6 bases unmatched. The DNA of the CDR3 is TGTGCCAGCAGTCCCGGACTAGCGGGAGGGCTTTCCTACAATGAGCAGTTCTTC. Translated: CASSPGLAGGLSYNEQFF.

In this sample, this clonotype turned up once. A much larger clone differs by one base, so this may be a read error. V and J are TRBV28 and TRBJ1-2, with a possible D match to TRBD1 (5 bases). Per germline, CDR1 MDHEN and CDR2 SYDVKM. This CDR3 is built from 14 residues. The CDR3: CASSLAGAGRGYIF. In DNA form, the CDR3 reads TGTGCCAGCAGTCTCGCCGGGGCAGGACGTGGCTACATCTTC.

The CDR3 reads CASSSSSGSGYGYTF. CDR3 DNA: TGTGCCAGCAGCTCAAGTTCGGGGTCAGGGTACGGCTACACCTTC. The rearrangement links TRBV7-8 to TRBJ1-2, with TRBD1 as a possible D gene (5 bases). The CDR3 runs to 15 residues. The germline V gene encodes CDR1 SGHVS and CDR2 FQNEAQ. With 4 bases removed from V and 8 bases from J, the gap between germline ends came to 20 bases.

This rearrangement joins TRBV7-2 to TRBJ2-7; D possibly corresponds to TRBD2 (6 bases). This CDR3 contains 17 residues. The V end was cut by 0 bases, the J end by 1 base, with 16 bases between. The germline V gene has CDR1 SGHTA and CDR2 FQGNSA. The CDR3 bases are TGTGCCAGCAGCTTAGCGAACAGCGGACTAAGTTCCTACGAGCAGTACTTC. Its translation is CASSLANSGLSSYEQYF.

Notes on this clonotype: Its ends do not fully match the called genes, so a read error is possible. The chain is built from TRBV12-3 or TRBV12-4 and TRBJ2-3; 7 nucleotides align to TRBD1. The CDR3 is 17 residues long. In nucleotides, the CDR3 is TGTGCCAGCATCCGCCACGCGGGTGGGTGGGGGACAGATACGGAGTATTTT. This gives the protein CASIRHAGGWGTDTEYF.

The chain is built from TRBV5-1 and TRBJ2-7; 9 nucleotides line up with TRBD1. Trimming at V came to 4 bases and at J to 4 bases, leaving 3 bases not matched to a gene. Looked up from germline, CDR1 is SGHRS and CDR2 is YFSETQ. The CDR3 is made up of 13 amino acids. CDR3 coding DNA: TGCGCCAGCAGCCCGACAGGGGGTTACGAGCAGTACTTC. Protein: CASSPTGGYEQYF.

This clonotype was detected a few times. The chain recombines TRBV30 with TRBJ2-3, with TRBD2 matching over 11 bases. This CDR3 is 18 amino acids long. V was pared by 3 bases and J by 4 bases, with 15 bases of the junction left unmatched. CDR1 GTSNPN and CDR2 SVGIG come from the germline V gene (reference sequence). The CDR3 region is CAWRQKPLTSGIADTQYF. The CDR3 region has the DNA TGTGCCTGGAGACAGAAACCTCTGACTAGCGGGATCGCAGATACGCAGTATTTT. Complete variable domain (other parts from reference TRBV30 and TRBJ2-3): SQTIHQWPATLVQPVGSPLSLECTVEGTSNPNLYWYRQAAGRGLQLLFYSVGIGQISSEVPQNLSASRPQDRQFILSSKKLLLSDSGFYLCAWRQKPLTSGIADTQYFGPGTRLTVL.

J is TRBJ2-1 and V is TRBV6-5; 14 bases map to TRBD2. The CDR3 is 17 residues long. Germline CDR1 reads MNHEY; CDR2 reads SVGAGI. CDR3 sequence: CGRPTSGRGKVGNEQFF. CDR3 in DNA: TGTGGCAGACCGACTAGCGGGAGGGGTAAAGTGGGCAATGAGCAGTTCTTC.

Comment on this clonotype: At one end, the junction sequence differs from germline, possibly due to a read error. This rearrangement joins TRBV11-2 to TRBJ2-1; TRBD2 agrees at 11 bases. Germline CDR1 is SGHAT and CDR2 is FQNNGV. The CDR3 runs to 17 residues. The CDR3 DNA reads as TGTGCCAGCAGCTTCCTGCTAACTAGCGGGAGCAACAATGAGCACTTCTTC. Residues: CASSFLLTSGSNNEHFF.

J is TRBJ2-1 and V is TRBV28; perhaps TRBD1 as D (5 bases). V lost 5 bases and J 6 bases, leaving 17 bases between the germline ends. The CDR3 has 15 residues. Per the germline V gene, CDR1 is MDHEN and CDR2 is SYDVKM. Written as DNA, the CDR3 is TGTGCCAGCAGTCAATCTAAGGGGCTCTCCAATGAGCAGTTCTTC. Its translation is CASSQSKGLSNEQFF.